This T cell receptor beta chain was found in a study of cytotoxic CD8 clonotypes in ibrutinib-treated CLL. Study-wide background: Investigators collected response samples after a median roughly 13 months of treatment, range 6 to 36.

In germline, CDR1 is SGHNT, CDR2 YENEEA. The V end lost 5 bases, the J end lost 3 bases, and 13 bases lay between the germline ends. There are 14 residues in the CDR3. The planned depth of sequencing spanned 1 in 200,000 to 1 in 1 million T cells. The table came from immunoSEQ multiplex PCR; TCRdb's copy has only in-frame clones and leaves some out. The sample includes about 330,000 clones, roughly 67% of them seen just once. On this clone: Its antigen is unknown.

Study findings and constraints: Baseline clonality, higher than in age-matched healthy donors, tracked circulating CD8+ T-cell counts.

The receptor comes from a human donor with chronic lymphocytic leukemia. The specimen was PBMCs, collected after 36 months of ibrutinib treatment. This rearrangement joins TRBV11-3 to TRBJ1-2; D is ambiguous. In nucleotides, the CDR3 is TGTGCCAGCAGCCTAGGGATGGGGTACTATGGCTACACCTTC. Translation gives CASSLGMGYYGYTF.